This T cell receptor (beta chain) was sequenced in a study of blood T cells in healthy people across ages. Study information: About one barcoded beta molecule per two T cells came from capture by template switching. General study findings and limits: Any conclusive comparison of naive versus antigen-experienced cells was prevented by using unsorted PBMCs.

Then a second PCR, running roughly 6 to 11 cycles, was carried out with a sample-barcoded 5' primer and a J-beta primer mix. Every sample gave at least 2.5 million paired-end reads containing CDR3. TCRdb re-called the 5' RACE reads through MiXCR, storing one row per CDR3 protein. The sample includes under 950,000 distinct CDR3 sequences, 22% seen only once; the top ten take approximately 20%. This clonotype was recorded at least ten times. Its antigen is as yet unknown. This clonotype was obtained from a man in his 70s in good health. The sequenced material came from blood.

CDR3: CASSYNWREGNEQFF. The CDR3 nucleotides are TGTGCCAGCAGTTACAATTGGCGGGAGGGTAATGAGCAGTTCTTC. This sequence joins TRBV6-5 and TRBJ2-1; 9 bases fit TRBD2. The CDR3 contains 15 residues. The V segment lost 2 bases and the J segment 7 bases; nucleotides outside the gene matches: 6. Germline V gene sequence: CDR1 MNHEY, CDR2 SVGAGI.